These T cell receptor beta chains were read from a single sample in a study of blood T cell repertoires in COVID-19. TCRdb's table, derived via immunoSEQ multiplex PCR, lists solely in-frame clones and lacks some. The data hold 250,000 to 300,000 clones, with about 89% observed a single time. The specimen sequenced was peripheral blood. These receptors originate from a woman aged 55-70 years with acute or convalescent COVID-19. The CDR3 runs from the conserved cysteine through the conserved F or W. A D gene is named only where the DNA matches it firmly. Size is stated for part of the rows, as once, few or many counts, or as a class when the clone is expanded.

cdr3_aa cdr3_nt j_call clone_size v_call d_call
CASTLLAGGPWDNEQFF TGTGCCAGCACCCTACTAGCGGGAGGGCCTTGGGACAATGAGCAGTTCTTC TRBJ2-1 NA TRBV7-9 TRBD2
CASSPRDRTLTDTQYF TGTGCCAGCTCACCTCGGGACAGGACACTCACAGATACGCAGTATTTT TRBJ2-3 NA TRBV18 TRBD1
CARLRGTGELFF TGTGCCAGGCTTCGGGGAACCGGGGAGCTGTTTTTT TRBJ2-2 NA TRBV6-9 NA
CAWSVRLAGSYEQYF TGTGCCTGGAGTGTACGGCTAGCGGGGTCCTACGAGCAGTACTTC TRBJ2-7 NA TRBV30 TRBD2
CASRGQGTYTEAFF TGTGCCAGCAGGGGACAGGGCACCTACACTGAAGCTTTCTTT TRBJ1-1 NA TRBV2 TRBD1
CAWRGDRSTYNEQFF TGTGCCTGGAGGGGGGACAGGAGTACCTACAATGAGCAGTTCTTC TRBJ2-1 NA TRBV30 TRBD1
CASSLDGQGVIGGYTF TGTGCCAGCAGCTTGGATGGGCAGGGGGTAATCGGTGGCTACACCTTC TRBJ1-2 NA TRBV5-4 TRBD1
CSVALGVNQPQHF TGCAGCGTTGCCCTGGGAGTCAATCAGCCCCAGCATTTT TRBJ1-5 few TRBV29-1 NA
CASTGSGVTRSSEAFF TGTGCCAGTACCGGATCGGGGGTAACTCGCTCCTCTGAAGCTTTCTTT TRBJ1-1 NA TRBV19 NA
CASSSSRTNGEAFF TGTGCCAGCAGCTCCTCGCGGACAAATGGAGAAGCTTTCTTT TRBJ1-1 NA TRBV11-2 NA
CASSRGRGGETQYF TGTGCCAGCAGTCGTGGCAGGGGCGGGGAGACCCAGTACTTC TRBJ2-5 NA TRBV7-3 NA
CASSRDRGDYGYTF TGTGCCAGCAGCAGGGACAGGGGCGACTATGGCTACACCTTC TRBJ1-2 NA TRBV7-2 TRBD1
CASSRLGALYGYTF TGTGCCAGCAGCCGGCTGGGGGCGTTATATGGCTACACCTTC TRBJ1-2 NA TRBV5-5 NA
CSASGTGGLAGDLSEQYF TGCAGTGCTAGTGGGACAGGGGGACTAGCGGGAGATCTCTCCGAGCAGTACTTC TRBJ2-7 NA TRBV20-1 TRBD2
CASSQVGDRGQDF TGTGCCAGCAGCCAAGTTGGTGACAGGGGACAGGACTTC TRBJ2-7 NA TRBV3-1/TRBV3-2 TRBD1
CASLKNYEQYF TGTGCCAGCTTAAAAAACTACGAGCAGTACTTC TRBJ2-7 NA TRBV12-3/TRBV12-4 NA
CARTSIEVYGYTF TGTGCCAGGACTTCAATAGAAGTCTATGGCTACACCTTC TRBJ1-2 NA TRBV2 NA
CASSLSHARVTYEQYF TGTGCCAGCAGTTTAAGCCACGCCAGGGTAACCTACGAGCAGTACTTC TRBJ2-7 NA TRBV28 NA
CASLPPTGGGHTEAFF TGTGCCAGCTTACCGCCAACAGGGGGGGGGCACACTGAAGCTTTCTTT TRBJ1-1 NA TRBV27 TRBD1
CASSPGQGRFYGYTF TGTGCCAGCAGCCCGGGACAGGGCCGCTTTTATGGCTACACCTTC TRBJ1-2 NA TRBV6-4 TRBD1
CASSLTWRDEQFF TGTGCCAGCAGCTTAACGTGGCGGGATGAGCAGTTCTTC TRBJ2-1 NA TRBV7-3 NA
CAINPDRRTEAFF TGTGCCATCAACCCCGACAGGCGGACTGAAGCTTTCTTT TRBJ1-1 NA TRBV10-3 NA
CASSPLVPVYEQYF TGTGCCAGCAGTCCTCTAGTCCCGGTCTACGAGCAGTACTTC TRBJ2-7 NA TRBV27 NA
CASSSYRGETQYF TGTGCCAGCAGCTCCTACAGGGGAGAGACCCAGTACTTC TRBJ2-5 once TRBV11-3 TRBD1
CSVEAGALLDEQFF TGCAGCGTTGAGGCGGGGGCTCTTCTCGATGAGCAGTTCTTC TRBJ2-1 NA TRBV29-1 NA
CASSQNPGQGPSWETQYF TGTGCCAGCAGTCAAAATCCGGGACAGGGACCGTCCTGGGAGACCCAGTACTTC TRBJ2-5 NA TRBV28 TRBD1
CATSDPSRVDEQFF TGTGCCACCAGTGATCCTTCCAGGGTCGATGAGCAGTTCTTC TRBJ2-1 few TRBV24-1 NA
CASSLGGQQETQYF TGTGCCAGCAGCTTGGGGGGACAGCAAGAGACCCAGTACTTC TRBJ2-5 few TRBV5-4 TRBD1